Shown below are 28 T cell receptor beta chains from a single sample sequenced in a study of T cell repertoires in cytomegalovirus infection. TCRdb fed the reads into MiXCR, producing one record per CDR3 protein. The table lists approximately 470,000 distinct CDR3 sequences, about 39% of them singletons. Their target antigens are unknown. Sample: cultured PBMCs, taken from culture after CMV antigen stimulation. The receptor set was obtained from a human donor in good health (CMV status not recorded). Some clones in this sample may be carry-over from other donors' samples.

This chain joins TRBV7-6 and TRBJ1-1, with a weak D call TRBD1 (5 bases). Germline values: CDR1 SGHVS, CDR2 FNYEAQ. The CDR3 contains 16 residues. Trimming took 5 bases from V and 3 from J, leaving 19 bases between them. CDR3 loop: CASSQGRNRGYTEAFF. The CDR3, as DNA: TGTGCCAGCAGCCAGGGACGGAACCGGGGATACACTGAAGCTTTCTTT.

CDR3 in DNA: TGCAGTGCTCCCTCGACAGGGGGCTATGGCTACACCTTC. Protein: CSAPSTGGYGYTF. The V and J genes are TRBV20-1 and TRBJ1-2; 9 bases match TRBD1. CDR1 is DFQATT and CDR2 is SNEGSKA in the germline V gene (reference sequence). The ends lost 5 bases at V and 4 bases at J; junction bases unmatched: 5. The CDR3 contains 13 residues.

CDR3 DNA sequence: TGTGCCAGCAGCTTAGCGCCGGGTGTTGATTCACCCCTCCACTTT. Its protein product is CASSLAPGVDSPLHF. The V gene is TRBV7-2, the J gene TRBJ1-6; unclear D gene. The CDR3 length is 15 residues. V was shortened by 0 bases and J by 8 bases, with 11 bases between the two germline ends. CDR1 is SGHTA, CDR2 FQGNSA, per germline.

The chain employs TRBV18 and TRBJ2-1, with D perhaps matching TRBD2 (5 bases). Germline CDR1 is KGHSH and CDR2 is LQKENI. The length of the CDR3 is 16 residues. Trimming shortened V by 9 bases and J by 8 bases, and 26 bases separated the two germline ends. The CDR3 spells CASSRDGNDNLDEQFF. The CDR3 nucleotides read TGTGCCAGTTCGAGGGATGGGAATGACAATTTGGATGAGCAGTTCTTC.

The chain joins TRBV12-3 or TRBV12-4 to TRBJ1-2; D gene uncertain. This CDR3 is 14 amino acids long. Trimming took 5 bases from V and 6 from J, leaving 16 bases between them. CDR3 sequence: CASSPGRLLNGYTF. CDR3 bases: TGTGCCAGCAGTCCCGGACGGCTCCTGAATGGCTACACCTTC.

This clonotype was counted between two and nine times. J is TRBJ2-7 and V is TRBV20-1, with 7 bases identical to TRBD1. CDR1 is DFQATT and CDR2 is SNEGSKA in the germline V gene (reference sequence). V was pared by 4 bases and J by 4 bases, with 13 bases of the junction left unmatched. This CDR3 spans 15 amino acids. CDR3 in DNA: TGCAGTGCTACCCGACAGGGAAGGGTAAAGTACGAGCAGTACTTC. It is translated as CSATRQGRVKYEQYF.

V usage is TRBV18 and J usage is TRBJ2-7, with D tentatively TRBD1 or TRBD2 (5 bases each). Germline V gene data show CDR1 as KGHSH and CDR2 as LQKENI. This CDR3 spans 14 amino acids. With 6 bases removed from V and 2 bases from J, the gap between germline ends came to 14 bases. The CDR3 reads CASSTRDLPYEQYF. In DNA, the CDR3 is TGTGCCAGCTCCACGAGGGACCTTCCCTACGAGCAGTACTTC. The full variable domain, in which reference TRBV18 and TRBJ2-7 provide the parts outside the CDR3, is NAGVMQNPRHLVRRRGQEARLRCSPMKGHSHVYWYRQLPEEGLKFMVYLQKENIIDESGMPKERFSAEFPKEGPSILRIQQVVRGDSAAYFCASSTRDLPYEQYFGPGTRLTVT.

The gene calls are TRBV2 and TRBJ1-2; D not resolved. The CDR3 runs 12 residues. CDR1 SNHLY and CDR2 FYNNEI come from the germline V gene. Trimming removed 4 bases from V and 5 bases from J, with 8 bases in between. The CDR3 protein is CASSGGLYGYTF. The CDR3 bases are TGTGCCAGCAGTGGGGGTTTATATGGCTACACCTTC.

This clonotype was detected only a few times. This chain connects TRBV11-2 to TRBJ2-3, with D uncertain. V lost 5 bases and J 4 bases, leaving 25 bases between the germline ends. The CDR3 is made up of 18 amino acids. Germline CDR1 and CDR2: SGHAT and FQNNGV. The CDR3 nucleotides read TGTGCCAGCAGCCTTCTTCCGGCGGCAGGAGTGGTGGCAGATACGCAGTATTTT. The encoded protein is CASSLLPAAGVVADTQYF.

This clonotype was counted only a few times. The chain combines TRBV12-3 or TRBV12-4 with TRBJ2-5; 7 bases fit TRBD1. The CDR3 runs 14 residues. V shed 7 bases, J shed 3 bases, and the junction held 8 bases outside the gene matches. The CDR3 protein is CASTFRDREETQYF. The CDR3 DNA is TGTGCCAGCACTTTCCGAGACAGGGAAGAGACCCAGTACTTC.

The chain employs TRBV7-9 and TRBJ2-5; TRBD1 might be the D (6 bases). Trimming cost V 4 bases and J 3 bases, with 15 bases left between them. Germline loops: CDR1 SEHNR, CDR2 FQNEAQ (reference sequence). The CDR3 has 15 amino acids. This CDR3 reads CASSSNQGNKETQYF. DNA of the CDR3: TGTGCCAGCAGCTCGAACCAGGGGAATAAAGAGACCCAGTACTTC. The whole variable domain, remainder taken from reference TRBV7-9 and TRBJ2-5, is DTGVSQNPRHKITKRGQNVTFRCDPISEHNRLYWYRQTLGQGPEFLTYFQNEAQLEKSRLLSDRFSAERPKGSFSTLEIQRTEQGDSAMYLCASSSNQGNKETQYFGPGTRLLVL.

The gene calls are TRBV24-1 and TRBJ2-1; D call uncertain. Germline V gene lookup returns CDR1 KGHDR and CDR2 SFDVKD. The CDR3 covers 13 residues. V was trimmed by 1 base and J by 6 bases, leaving 6 bases between them. In DNA, the CDR3 is TGTGCCACCAGTGATTTCGGGCGCAATGAGCAGTTCTTC. Translating gives CATSDFGRNEQFF.

A few counts support this clonotype. V and J are TRBV7-9 and TRBJ2-3; tentative D call: TRBD2 (5 bases). Germline-derived CDR1 and CDR2 are SEHNR and FQNEAQ (reference sequence). V was clipped by 0 bases and J by 5 bases, with 9 bases between them. CDR3 length equals 14 residues. The CDR3, as DNA: TGTGCCAGCAGCTTAGCGGCTAGCTTAGATACGCAGTATTTT. Amino acids: CASSLAASLDTQYF.

The chain links TRBV12-3 or TRBV12-4 to TRBJ1-5, with a weak D call TRBD1 (6 bases). This CDR3 has 14 amino acids. The V end lost 5 bases, the J end lost 3 bases, and 11 bases lay between the germline ends. Written as DNA, the CDR3 is TGTGCCAGCAGTCCGGACAGCAACAATCAGCCCCAGCATTTT. This sequence encodes CASSPDSNNQPQHF.

This clonotype was observed many times. This chain connects TRBV7-2 to TRBJ2-3; D gene unclear. V was pared by 5 bases and J by 6 bases, with 9 bases between. CDR3 length: 12 residues. Per germline, CDR1 SGHTA and CDR2 FQGNSA. The CDR3 sequence: CASSPLGDTQYF. The CDR3 DNA sequence: TGTGCCAGCAGCCCCCTGGGGGATACGCAGTATTTT.

The V call is TRBV6-6, the J call TRBJ2-3, with no clear D. Trimming left V 8 bases short and J 4 bases short, with 10 bases between. The CDR3 loop spans 12 amino acids. Germline V gene sequence: CDR1 MNHNY, CDR2 SVGAGI (reference sequence). CDR3 DNA: TGTGCCAGCCAAATAGGGCCAGATACGCAGTATTTT. Its protein is CASQIGPDTQYF.

The chain carries TRBV28 and TRBJ2-3; a possible D gene is TRBD2 (6 bases). V was clipped by 4 bases and J by 2 bases, with 13 bases between them. The CDR3 runs to 15 residues. The germline V gene has CDR1 MDHEN and CDR2 SYDVKM. CDR3 coding DNA: TGTGCCAGCAGTTGGCGGCGGACTAACACAGATACGCAGTATTTT. This codes for CASSWRRTNTDTQYF. The full variable domain, in which reference TRBV28 and TRBJ2-3 provide the parts outside the CDR3, is DVKVTQSSRYLVKRTGEKVFLECVQDMDHENMFWYRQDPGLGLRLIYFSYDVKMKEKGDIPEGYSVSREKKERFSLILESASTNQTSMYLCASSWRRTNTDTQYFGPGTRLTVL.

J is TRBJ2-1 and V is TRBV7-2; the D is unclear. Trimming left V 3 bases short and J 5 bases short, with 11 bases between. The CDR3 spans 14 residues. Germline V lookup: CDR1 SGHTA, CDR2 FQGNSA. This chain's CDR3 is CASSFLTENNEQFF. The CDR3 DNA sequence: TGTGCCAGCAGCTTCCTGACTGAAAACAATGAGCAGTTCTTC.

This clonotype was observed a few times. The chain uses TRBV7-8 and TRBJ2-3, with D perhaps TRBD1 or TRBD2 (5 bases each). CDR3 length: 15 residues. V was trimmed by 4 bases and J by 1 base, leaving 12 bases between them. CDR1 is SGHVS, CDR2 FQNEAQ, per germline. CDR3 nucleotide sequence: TGTGCCAGCAGCTCGTGGGGGTTCCGCACAGATACGCAGTATTTT. As protein: CASSSWGFRTDTQYF.

The chain carries TRBV7-2 and TRBJ2-1; 10 positions agree with TRBD2. Trimming removed 6 bases from V and 7 bases from J; junction bases left unmatched: 12. Per the germline V gene, CDR1 is SGHTA and CDR2 is FQGNSA. The CDR3 contains 16 residues. The CDR3, as DNA: TGTGCCAGCAGACGTACTGCACTAGCGGGATCTAATGAGCAGTTCTTC. Its protein is CASRRTALAGSNEQFF.

There are a few counts of this clonotype. The J gene is TRBJ2-3, the V gene TRBV11-2; tentatively, D is TRBD2 (6 bases). The V and J ends lost 4 bases and 4 bases respectively, with 15 bases between them. Germline CDR1 reads SGHAT; CDR2 reads FQNNGV. The CDR3 has 15 amino acids. CDR3 in DNA: TGTGCCAGCAGCTCGCGGCCCGGGGGAGCAGATACGCAGTATTTT. Translating it yields CASSSRPGGADTQYF.

This chain uses TRBV5-1 with TRBJ2-7; D unclear. CDR1 and CDR2 from the germline V gene are SGHRS and YFSETQ. Trimming removed 0 bases at V and 0 bases at J, with 10 bases between. This CDR3 has 15 amino acids. The CDR3 DNA reads as TGCGCCAGCAGCTTGGCCCCGGAAAGCTCCTACGAGCAGTACTTC. Translating it yields CASSLAPESSYEQYF.

The chain links TRBV11-2 to TRBJ1-6; unclear D gene. Trimming took off 6 bases at V and 9 bases at J, with 15 bases between the two ends. CDR3 size: 14 residues. CDR1 is SGHAT and CDR2 is FQNNGV in the germline V gene. CDR3 in DNA: TGTGCCAGCAGAAGGGAAGGGTCCGGTTCACCCCTCCACTTT. This translates into CASRREGSGSPLHF.

As concerns this clonotype: One junction end does not reproduce the germline sequence, and a read error may be involved. The genes are TRBV20-1 and TRBJ1-1, with D unclear. The CDR3 is made up of 9 amino acids. Germline V gives CDR1 DFQATT, CDR2 SNEGSKA (reference sequence). The CDR3 loop reads CSALREALF. In nucleotides, the CDR3 is TGCAGTGCTTTGAGGGAAGCTTTATTT.

This chain uses TRBV6-2 or TRBV6-3 with TRBJ2-3; D is ambiguous. V gave up 2 bases and J gave up 8 bases, with 8 bases separating them. There are 12 residues in the CDR3. CDR1 is MNHEY and CDR2 is SVGEGT in the germline V gene. The DNA for the CDR3 is TGTGCCAGCAGTTACCCCCATCGTACGCAGTATTTT. Its translation: CASSYPHRTQYF.

J is TRBJ2-3 and V is TRBV6-2 or TRBV6-3; tentatively, D is TRBD2 (6 bases). The V gene's germline CDR1 is MNHEY and CDR2 SVGEGT. V lost 6 bases and J lost 3, with 16 bases in between. This CDR3 comprises 15 residues. In DNA form, the CDR3 reads TGTGCCAGCAGGTATCGGGGGACGGGGACAGATACGCAGTATTTT. Its translation is CASRYRGTGTDTQYF.

The chain uses TRBV7-2 and TRBJ2-2; D is possibly TRBD1 or TRBD2 (6 bases each). This CDR3 spans 17 amino acids. Germline CDR1 SGHTA, CDR2 FQGNSA. The V gene lost 3 bases and the J gene lost 0 bases, with 14 bases spanning the gap. The CDR3, as DNA: TGTGCCAGCAGCTTCCCACACGGGGGCGCGAACACCGGGGAGCTGTTTTTT. Translation gives CASSFPHGGANTGELFF.

The rearrangement joins TRBV5-4 to TRBJ2-1, with TRBD1 as a possible D gene (6 bases). CDR3 length equals 12 residues. CDR1 and CDR2 (germline): SGHNT, YYREEE (reference sequence). The V gene lost 9 bases and the J gene lost 6 bases, with 13 bases spanning the gap. The CDR3, as DNA: TGTGCCATCCCCGGGACAACCAATGAGCAGTTCTTC. It specifies CAIPGTTNEQFF.